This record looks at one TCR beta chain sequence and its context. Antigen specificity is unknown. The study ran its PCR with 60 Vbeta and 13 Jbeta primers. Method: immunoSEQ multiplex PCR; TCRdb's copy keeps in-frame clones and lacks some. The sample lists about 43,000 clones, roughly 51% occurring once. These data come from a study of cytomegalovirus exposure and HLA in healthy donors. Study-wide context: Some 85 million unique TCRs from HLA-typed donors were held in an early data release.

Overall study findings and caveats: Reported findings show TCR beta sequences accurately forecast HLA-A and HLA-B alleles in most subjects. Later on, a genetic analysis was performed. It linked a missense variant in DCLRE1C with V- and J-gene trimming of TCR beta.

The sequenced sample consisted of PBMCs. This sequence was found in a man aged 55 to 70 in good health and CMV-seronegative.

The CDR3 DNA follows: TGCGCCAGCAGCCAAGTGGGGGGTAGCGGGAGGTTATACGAGCAGTACTTC. Encoded protein: CASSQVGGSGRLYEQYF. J is TRBJ2-7 and V is TRBV4-3; TRBD2 matches at 10 bases. Trimming cost V 1 base and J 4 bases; bases outside gene matches: 10. Looked up from germline, CDR1 is LGHNA and CDR2 is YSLEER. This CDR3 has 17 amino acids.